This T cell receptor beta chain was captured in a study of cytomegalovirus exposure and HLA in healthy donors. In the study overall: Approximately 85 million unique TCRs from HLA-typed donors made up an early data release. The study's findings and limits: A previous analysis found most TCR beta V segments productive roughly 87% or roughly 30% of the time. Most likely, a cluster of highly shared sequence variants arose as a sequencing artifact.

Trimming shortened V by 0 bases and J by 2 bases, and 13 bases separated the two germline ends. CDR1 and CDR2 (germline): SGHRS, YFSETQ. The CDR3 spans 16 residues. The PCR had 60 Vbeta and 13 Jbeta primers. Using immunoSEQ multiplex PCR, the repertoire was profiled, and TCRdb retains in-frame clones only, with some absent. This table has fewer than 150,000 clones, around 82% appearing once. Concerning this clone itself: Its antigen remains unidentified.

The chain couples TRBV5-1 to TRBJ2-3, with a tentative D call TRBD2 (5 bases). The receptor was isolated from a man aged 40-50 years in good health and CMV-seropositive. Input material: PBMCs. The CDR3 loop is CASSLVSLASTDTQYF. The CDR3 coding sequence is TGCGCCAGCAGCTTGGTTTCCCTAGCCTCCACAGATACGCAGTATTTT.